This TCR beta chain is drawn from a study of T cell responses to AZD1222 COVID-19 vaccine. The study's findings and limits: The repertoires were collected only after the peak T cell response.

Trimming at V came to 2 bases and at J to 6 bases, leaving 2 bases not matched to a gene. The germline CDR1 and CDR2 sequences are SGHTA and FQGNSA. The CDR3 sequence is 15 residues long. As concerns this clone: Its antigen is not known.

Data came from immunoSEQ multiplex PCR; TCRdb stores just in-frame clones and leaves some out. The table records 140,000 to 150,000 clones, 93% of them present only once. The source was peripheral blood, collected on day 0 of AZD1222 vaccination. The source is an adult in good health. The rearrangement links TRBV7-2 to TRBJ2-2; 11 bases fit TRBD2. The CDR3 loop is CASSLIAGGPGELFF. Here the CDR3 DNA reads TGTGCCAGCAGCTTAATAGCGGGGGGGCCCGGGGAGCTGTTTTTT.